A single sample gave rise to the 22 T cell receptor beta chains below, sequenced in a study of naive and memory T cell subsets. General observations from the study: Possibly reflecting memory cells re-expressing CD45RA, a few larger clonotypes occurred in naive repertoires, especially CD8.

The beta constant-region primer was an equimolar mix of two oligonucleotides covering TRBC1 and TRBC2. Nested alpha and beta constant-region primers with the SP2 primer drove four PCR rounds on ligated cDNA. A single record per CDR3 protein comes from TCRdb applying MiXCR to the UMI-ligation and nested PCR reads. This table has under 150,000 distinct CDR3 sequences, approximately 20% appearing once. These receptors' targets are unknown. The sample comprised naive CD8+ T cells from blood. The receptors shown here come from a human donor in good health.

This clonotype was seen a handful of times. The chain joins TRBV12-3 or TRBV12-4 to TRBJ1-4, with a weak D call TRBD1 (5 bases). This CDR3 is 16 amino acids long. Trimming left V 5 bases short and J 0 bases short, with 13 bases between. The DNA of the CDR3 is TGTGCCAGCAGTCCTGACAGCGTCGCAACTAATGAAAAACTGTTTTTT. Translation: CASSPDSVATNEKLFF.

This clonotype was seen many times. J is TRBJ1-4 and V is TRBV4-1; D remains unclear. Germline loops: CDR1 MGHRA, CDR2 YSYEKL. Trimming took off 7 bases at V and 7 bases at J, with 13 bases between the two ends. This CDR3 comprises 13 residues. CDR3 nucleotides: TGCGCCAGCACCGGGGAGTATGTTGAAAAACTGTTTTTT. It encodes CASTGEYVEKLFF.

This chain joins TRBV5-4 and TRBJ2-3, with a possible D match to TRBD1 (6 bases). V was cut by 3 bases and J by 5 bases, with 10 bases left in between. This CDR3 is 13 amino acids long. CDR1 and CDR2 from the germline V gene are SGHNT and YYREEE (reference sequence). This CDR3 is CASSSGQLDTQYF. DNA of the CDR3: TGTGCCAGCAGCTCAGGACAGCTAGATACGCAGTATTTT.

This clonotype was observed many times. The CDR3 DNA follows: TGTGCCAGCAGCTTAACCATGCGACTAGCGGTCGACACAGATACGCAGTATTTT. It specifies CASSLTMRLAVDTDTQYF. The V gene is TRBV7-9, the J gene TRBJ2-3, with TRBD2 matching 9 bases. The junction had 11 bases not matched to a gene; V was cut back by 2 bases and J by 2 bases. CDR3 length: 18 residues. Germline CDR1 and CDR2: SEHNR and FQNEAQ (reference sequence).

The chain has TRBV20-1 and TRBJ2-5; maybe TRBD2 (6 bases). Per germline, CDR1 DFQATT and CDR2 SNEGSKA (reference sequence). This CDR3 contains 14 residues. V dropped 3 bases and J dropped 1 base, with 12 bases sitting between them. The CDR3 bases are TGCAGTGCTAGTTCGGGGGAGACCCAAGAGACCCAGTACTTC. It translates to CSASSGETQETQYF.

This clonotype appeared a few times. This sequence joins TRBV4-1 and TRBJ1-1, with D unresolved. The CDR3 has 14 residues. Germline V CDR1 and CDR2: MGHRA, YSYEKL. V lost 3 bases and J 3 bases, leaving 11 bases between the germline ends. CDR3 loop: CASSQEDPDTEAFF. CDR3 sequence (DNA): TGCGCCAGCAGCCAGGAGGACCCCGACACTGAAGCTTTCTTT.

The V and J genes are TRBV4-1 and TRBJ1-1; D is unresolved. Between the trimmed V and J ends, which lost 4 bases and 0 bases, there was a span of 9 bases. The CDR3 sequence is 14 residues long. CDR1 and CDR2 from the germline V gene are MGHRA and YSYEKL. CDR3 protein: CASSPDPLNTEAFF. The CDR3 coding sequence is TGCGCCAGCAGCCCAGACCCCCTGAACACTGAAGCTTTCTTT.

The rearrangement joins TRBV27 to TRBJ1-2, with TRBD1 as a possible D gene (5 bases). CDR1 and CDR2 from the germline V gene are MNHEY and SMNVEV (reference sequence). The CDR3 runs 16 residues. V lost 10 bases and J lost 1, with 22 bases in between. The CDR3 region is CATLVLIAGFNYGYTF. In DNA form, the CDR3 reads TGTGCCACCCTGGTCCTGATTGCAGGGTTTAACTATGGCTACACCTTC.

This clonotype was seen a few times. V is TRBV28 and J is TRBJ2-7; 12 nucleotides align to TRBD1. CDR3 length: 13 residues. V was pared by 8 bases and J by 4 bases, with 3 bases of the junction left unmatched. Germline assignment: CDR1 MDHEN and CDR2 SYDVKM. The CDR3 sequence: CASRDRGRYEQYF. In DNA form, the CDR3 reads TGTGCCAGCCGGGACAGGGGGCGATACGAGCAGTACTTC.

This clonotype was observed a handful of times. The chain joins TRBV9 to TRBJ2-1, with unresolved D. CDR1 and CDR2 from the germline V gene are SGDLS and YYNGEE. Between the trimmed V and J ends, which lost 0 bases and 1 base, there was a span of 11 bases. The CDR3 spans 16 residues. CDR3 region: CASSVGSAVSYNEQFF. The CDR3, as DNA: TGTGCCAGCAGCGTAGGGAGTGCGGTATCCTACAATGAGCAGTTCTTC. Looking up the rest from reference TRBV9 and TRBJ2-1 gives the full variable domain: DSGVTQTPKHLITATGQRVTLRCSPRSGDLSVYWYQQSLDQGLQFLIQYYNGEERAKGNILERFSAQQFPDLHSELNLSSLELGDSALYFCASSVGSAVSYNEQFFGPGTRLTVL.

The sample holds a few counts of this clonotype. The CDR3 sequence is CASSFLTGFTDTQYF. CDR3 DNA: TGTGCCAGCAGCTTTCTTACAGGTTTCACAGATACGCAGTATTTT. V usage is TRBV7-9 and J usage is TRBJ2-3, with TRBD1 as a possible D gene (5 bases). Germline CDR1 reads SEHNR; CDR2 reads FQNEAQ (reference sequence). This CDR3 is built from 15 residues. V was clipped by 3 bases and J by 2 bases, with 12 bases between them.

This clonotype has more than one count but fewer than ten. V and J are TRBV29-1 and TRBJ1-4; no definite D call. CDR1 and CDR2 from the germline V gene are SQVTM and ANQGSEA. The V and J ends lost 0 bases and 7 bases respectively, with 12 bases between them. There are 14 residues in the CDR3. As DNA, the CDR3 is TGCAGCGTTGAAGATGGGCCAGTTGGTGAAAAACTGTTTTTT. Its translation is CSVEDGPVGEKLFF.

This clonotype was picked up many times. The chain joins TRBV4-3 to TRBJ1-5; D remains unclear. V lost 0 bases to trimming and J lost 3 bases, with 9 bases between them. Germline V gene lookup returns CDR1 LGHNA and CDR2 YSLEER. The CDR3 is 15 residues long. DNA for the CDR3: TGCGCCAGCAGCCAAGATATCAGCTCCAATCAGCCCCAGCATTTT. Its translation: CASSQDISSNQPQHF.

This clonotype was seen more than once but under ten times. The chain has TRBV2 and TRBJ2-2; D uncertain. The CDR3 extends over 10 amino acids. CDR1 SNHLY and CDR2 FYNNEI come from the germline V gene. Deletions cut 8 bases from V and 7 bases from J, with 5 bases between. The CDR3 DNA follows: TGTGCCAGCTTTGGCGGGGAGCTGTTTTTT. Amino acid sequence: CASFGGELFF. The variable domain in full, with the rest retrieved from reference TRBV2 and TRBJ2-2, is EPEVTQTPSHQVTQMGQEVILRCVPISNHLYFYWYRQILGQKVEFLVSFYNNEISEKSEIFDDQFSVERPDGSNFTLKIRSTKLEDSAMYFCASFGGELFFGEGSRLTVL.

This clonotype occurred a few times. The chain links TRBV4-1 to TRBJ2-2; D could derive from TRBD1 or TRBD2 (5 bases each). The CDR3 runs 18 residues. CDR1 and CDR2 from the germline V gene are MGHRA and YSYEKL. V was cut by 1 base and J by 6 bases, with 21 bases left in between. CDR3 bases: TGCGCCAGCAGCCAAGTTCTTGGGGACCTCGGCTTTGCCGGGGAGCTGTTTTTT. Residues: CASSQVLGDLGFAGELFF.

CDR3 DNA: TGTGCCAGCAGCTCCGGACTAGCGGGAGGGTTGGATGAGCAGTTCTTC. Its protein is CASSSGLAGGLDEQFF. The chain recombines TRBV7-9 with TRBJ2-1, with 15 bases identical to TRBD2. Trimming removed 4 bases from V and 8 bases from J; junction bases left unmatched: 6. Germline-derived CDR1 and CDR2 are SEHNR and FQNEAQ (reference sequence). The CDR3 loop spans 16 amino acids.

The V call is TRBV5-1, the J call TRBJ2-4, with 8 bases identical to TRBD1. The V gene end was trimmed by 3 bases and the J gene end by 3 bases; junction bases not matched to a gene: 5. This CDR3 is 15 amino acids long. In germline, CDR1 is SGHRS, CDR2 YFSETQ. For the CDR3, the DNA is TGCGCCAGCAGCTCCTCAGGGGGCGGCAAAAACATTCAGTACTTC. It specifies CASSSSGGGKNIQYF.

This clonotype appeared a few times. V usage is TRBV5-4 and J usage is TRBJ1-1; possible D gene TRBD1, 6 bases. The germline V gene encodes CDR1 SGHNT and CDR2 YYREEE (reference sequence). Trimming took off 5 bases at V and 5 bases at J, with 16 bases between the two ends. The CDR3 is 14 amino acids. CDR3 region: CASRRGGGRTEAFF. CDR3 bases: TGTGCCAGCAGGCGGGGAGGGGGAAGAACTGAAGCTTTCTTT.

This clonotype came up a few times. The chain combines TRBV5-1 with TRBJ2-1; D gene ambiguous. The CDR3 totals 12 residues. With 7 bases removed from V and 9 bases from J, the gap between germline ends came to 14 bases. Germline CDR1 and CDR2: SGHRS and YFSETQ. The CDR3 region has the DNA TGCGCCAGCGGAGCTATATTTCTTGAGCAGTTCTTC. Translation: CASGAIFLEQFF.

This clonotype was detected a few times. The chain uses TRBV7-2 and TRBJ2-5; D is uncertain. CDR1 is SGHTA and CDR2 is FQGNSA in the germline V gene. V was cut by 1 base and J by 2 bases, with 11 bases left in between. The CDR3 spans 15 residues. In DNA, the CDR3 is TGTGCCAGCAGCTTAGTGTTAGGACCACAAGAGACCCAGTACTTC. Protein product: CASSLVLGPQETQYF.

J is TRBJ1-5 and V is TRBV5-5; tentatively, D is TRBD1 (6 bases). Germline CDR1 SGHKS, CDR2 YYEKEE (reference sequence). This CDR3 comprises 16 residues. V gave up 0 bases and J gave up 1 base, with 11 bases separating them. CDR3 sequence reads: CASSLEGEGSNQPQHF. The CDR3 coding sequence is TGTGCCAGCAGCTTGGAGGGGGAAGGGAGCAATCAGCCCCAGCATTTT.

The table lists this clonotype with a few counts. The genes are TRBV2 and TRBJ1-4; D is undetermined. CDR1 and CDR2 (germline): SNHLY, FYNNEI. There are 16 residues in the CDR3. Trimming removed 3 bases from V and 0 bases from J, with 11 bases in between. CDR3 nucleotides: TGTGCCAGCAGTGATCCGTACAGAGCAACTAATGAAAAACTGTTTTTT. This translates into CASSDPYRATNEKLFF.